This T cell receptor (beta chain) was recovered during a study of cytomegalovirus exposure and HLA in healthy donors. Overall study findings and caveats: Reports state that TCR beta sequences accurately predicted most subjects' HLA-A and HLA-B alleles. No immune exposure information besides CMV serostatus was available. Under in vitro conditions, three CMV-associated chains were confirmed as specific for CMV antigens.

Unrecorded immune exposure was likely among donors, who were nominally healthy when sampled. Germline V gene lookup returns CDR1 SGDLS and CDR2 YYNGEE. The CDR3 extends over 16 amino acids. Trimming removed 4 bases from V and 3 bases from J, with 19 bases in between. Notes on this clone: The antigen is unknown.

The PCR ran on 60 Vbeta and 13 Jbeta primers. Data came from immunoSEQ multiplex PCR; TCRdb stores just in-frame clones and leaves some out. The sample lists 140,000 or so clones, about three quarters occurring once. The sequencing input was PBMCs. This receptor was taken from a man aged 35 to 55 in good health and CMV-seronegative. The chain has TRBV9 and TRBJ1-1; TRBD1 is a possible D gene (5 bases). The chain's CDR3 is CASSRTTSGQYTEAFF. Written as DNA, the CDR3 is TGTGCCAGCAGCAGAACTACCTCAGGGCAGTACACTGAAGCTTTCTTT.